Listed below are T cell receptor beta chains from one sample, sequenced in a study of memory CD4+ T cells and cytomegalovirus serostatus. Here immunoSEQ multiplex PCR was the method, and the copy in TCRdb shows in-frame clones only, minus some. The sample lists tens of thousands of clones, around 83% occurring once. Sequenced material: memory CD4+ T cells from blood. The receptors stem from an adult in good health and CMV-seropositive. Each CDR3 is given with its conserved first and last residue. The order of the fields is V gene, D gene, CDR3 protein. D genes are given only for firm matches.

V gene: TRBV30
D gene: NA
CDR3 protein: CAWTPQGSGWGGPGEQFF

V gene: TRBV7-3
D gene: TRBD2
CDR3 protein: CASSLTGTSGREQFF

V gene: TRBV7-2
D gene: TRBD2
CDR3 protein: CASSLHGGGTYNEQFF

V gene: TRBV6-5
D gene: TRBD2
CDR3 protein: CAGGSSAGELFF

V gene: TRBV5-1
D gene: NA
CDR3 protein: CASSSSTGNTGELFF

V gene: TRBV30
D gene: NA
CDR3 protein: CAWSVLGILSSYNEQFF

V gene: TRBV28
D gene: TRBD2
CDR3 protein: CASRRAGTSGSIYEQYF

V gene: TRBV5-1
D gene: TRBD1
CDR3 protein: CASSRQGTNTEAFF

V gene: TRBV5-1
D gene: NA
CDR3 protein: CASSLAWGQPQHF

V gene: TRBV30
D gene: TRBD1
CDR3 protein: CAWSVLDRMGSPLHF

V gene: TRBV9
D gene: NA
CDR3 protein: CASSVAKGSTEAFF

V gene: TRBV4-3
D gene: NA
CDR3 protein: CASSQVLRVWNSPLHF

V gene: TRBV10-1
D gene: NA
CDR3 protein: CASRLGQNTEAFF